These T cell receptor beta chains were read from a single sample in a study of response to subunit inactivated influenza vaccine. TCRdb itself ran the RT-PCR reads through MiXCR, one entry per CDR3 protein. The repertoire has about 480,000 distinct CDR3 sequences, approximately 24% of them found once; the top ten carry under 2.5%. This specimen consisted of CD4+ T cells sorted from PBMCs, obtained more than 4 days after vaccination. These TCRs come from a man in his forties or fifties who received an inactivated influenza vaccine. CDR3s include the opening cysteine and the closing phenylalanine or tryptophan. D genes are given only for firm matches. Clone size is shown for a subset of rows, as once, few, many or a class of expanded clone.

cdr3_aa cdr3_nt clone_size j_call d_call v_call
CASSLAVEQFF TGTGCCAGCAGCTTAGCCGTTGAGCAGTTCTTC many TRBJ2-1 . TRBV7-9
CATSVRQGASEQYF TGTGCCACCAGCGTACGACAGGGGGCCTCCGAGCAGTACTTC . TRBJ2-7 TRBD1 TRBV15
CASSTAGQPQHF TGTGCCAGCAGCACGGCAGGTCAGCCCCAGCATTTT . TRBJ1-5 . TRBV25-1
CASSEGSNQPQHF TGTGCCAGCAGCGAGGGGAGCAATCAGCCCCAGCATTTT . TRBJ1-5 . TRBV9
CASSFGGRASGGELFF TGTGCCAGCAGTTTTGGAGGGAGGGCCTCAGGCGGGGAGCTGTTTTTT . TRBJ2-2 TRBD2 TRBV6-5
CASSLAQKNAYGYTF TGTGCCAGCAGTTTAGCGCAGAAAAACGCTTATGGCTACACCTTC few TRBJ1-2 . TRBV12-3/TRBV12-4
CASRGAGHYYNSPLHF TGTGCCAGCAGAGGAGCGGGACACTACTATAATTCACCCCTCCACTTT few TRBJ1-6 . TRBV12-3/TRBV12-4
CASSLVRTSNTEAFF TGTGCCAGCAGCTTAGTTCGGACATCGAACACTGAAGCTTTCTTT . TRBJ1-1 . TRBV7-3
CASSLVGSAGETQYF TGTGCCAGCAGCTTAGTCGGTAGCGCGGGGGAGACCCAGTACTTC few TRBJ2-5 . TRBV7-2
CASSYSDSPGTEAFF TGTGCCAGCAGTTACTCGGACTCCCCGGGCACTGAAGCTTTCTTT . TRBJ1-1 . TRBV6-5
CASSQRTGSLYEQYF TGTGCCAGCAGCCAACGGACAGGGAGTCTCTACGAGCAGTACTTC few TRBJ2-7 TRBD1 TRBV7-9
CASSLGEGGSDNEQFF TGTGCCAGCAGTTTGGGGGAAGGCGGTAGTGACAATGAGCAGTTCTTC few TRBJ2-1 . TRBV12-3/TRBV12-4
CASSLEAGLAYNEQFF TGCGCCAGCAGCTTGGAGGCGGGACTAGCGTACAATGAGCAGTTCTTC few TRBJ2-1 TRBD2 TRBV5-1
CATMLGGRTNEQFF TGTGCCACTATGTTAGGGGGCCGGACCAATGAGCAGTTCTTC many TRBJ2-1 TRBD1 TRBV10-3
CASSLHSGKETQYF TGCGCCAGCAGCTTGCATAGCGGAAAAGAGACCCAGTACTTC . TRBJ2-5 . TRBV5-1
CASSQGGPNEQYF TGTGCCAGCAGCCAGGGAGGGCCTAACGAGCAGTACTTC . TRBJ2-7 TRBD2 TRBV7-3
CASSFSMNTGELFF TGTGCCAGCAGTTTTTCCATGAACACCGGGGAGCTGTTTTTT few TRBJ2-2 . TRBV12-3/TRBV12-4
CAISIGGPQETQYF TGTGCCATCAGTATTGGGGGTCCCCAAGAGACCCAGTACTTC few TRBJ2-5 . TRBV10-3
CSANGGGGQETQYF TGCAGTGCTAACGGAGGGGGGGGGCAAGAGACCCAGTACTTC . TRBJ2-5 . TRBV20-1
CASSWDRGRETQYF TGTGCCAGCAGCTGGGACAGGGGGCGAGAGACCCAGTACTTC . TRBJ2-5 TRBD1 TRBV11-2
CASSFRKTDTQYF TGTGCCAGCAGCTTCCGGAAGACAGATACGCAGTATTTT . TRBJ2-3 . TRBV11-1
CASSSWGSSNEQFF TGTGCCAGCAGCTCCTGGGGTTCCTCCAATGAGCAGTTCTTC few TRBJ2-1 . TRBV6-2/TRBV6-3
CASSLYRGGGETQYF TGTGCCAGCAGCTTATATCGAGGGGGCGGAGAGACCCAGTACTTC . TRBJ2-5 TRBD1 TRBV7-2
CASSRPGHGELFF TGCGCCAGCAGCCGGCCTGGACACGGGGAGCTGTTTTTT few TRBJ2-2 . TRBV4-3
CALQRDTYNEQFF TGTGCCCTCCAGCGGGACACCTACAATGAGCAGTTCTTC . TRBJ2-1 . TRBV30
CASSLSGTVGLTDTQYF TGTGCCAGCAGTTTATCTGGGACCGTAGGCCTCACAGATACGCAGTATTTT few TRBJ2-3 . TRBV12-3/TRBV12-4
CSAREPGTVSQPQHF TGCAGTGCTAGAGAACCCGGGACAGTCTCTCAGCCCCAGCATTTT . TRBJ1-5 TRBD1 TRBV20-1
CASSSHRASRNEQYF TGTGCCAGCAGCTCCCACAGGGCGTCCCGGAACGAGCAGTACTTC . TRBJ2-7 . TRBV7-2
CASSLDRLVHEQFF TGTGCCAGCAGCTTGGATAGACTAGTCCATGAGCAGTTCTTC . TRBJ2-1 . TRBV11-2
CASRSGTAFSYEQYF TGTGCCAGCAGGTCCGGGACAGCCTTTTCCTACGAGCAGTACTTC . TRBJ2-7 TRBD1 TRBV6-1
CASGAGGLETQYF TGTGCCAGCGGTGCGGGAGGATTAGAGACCCAGTACTTC . TRBJ2-5 TRBD2 TRBV9
CASSRLRTPVNYGYTF TGTGCCAGCAGTCGACTAAGGACACCCGTCAACTATGGCTACACCTTC few TRBJ1-2 . TRBV6-2/TRBV6-3
CASSPTGTTINIQYF TGCGCCAGCAGCCCAACCGGGACAACGATAAACATTCAGTACTTC . TRBJ2-4 . TRBV5-1